This entry lists 8 T cell receptor beta chains sequenced from one sample in a study of blood T cell repertoires in COVID-19. Assay: immunoSEQ multiplex PCR; the TCRdb copy retains only in-frame clones and omits some. The table has more than 9,500 clones, approximately 85% seen once. Sequenced sample: peripheral blood. The receptors derive from a human donor in a cohort sampled during active COVID-19.

The rearrangement uses TRBV5-1 and TRBJ2-3; D remains ambiguous. Germline V CDR1 and CDR2: SGHRS, YFSETQ. The CDR3 totals 15 residues. V lost 2 bases to trimming and J lost 5 bases, with 15 bases between them. CDR3 in amino acids: CASSLASDPGDTQYF. CDR3 DNA: TGCGCCAGCAGCTTAGCCTCTGATCCGGGAGATACGCAGTATTTT.

The chain combines TRBV29-1 with TRBJ2-3; tentative D call: TRBD1 (6 bases). The CDR3 runs to 12 residues. CDR1 and CDR2 from the germline V gene are SQVTM and ANQGSEA. Trimming removed 2 bases at V and 4 bases at J, with 7 bases between. CDR3 residues: CSVETGSDTQYF. CDR3 coding DNA: TGCAGCGTTGAAACAGGGTCAGATACGCAGTATTTT.

The chain has TRBV11-2 and TRBJ2-5, with TRBD2 matching 13 bases. V shed 4 bases and J 1 base; nucleotides not matched to a gene: 12. Germline V lookup: CDR1 SGHAT, CDR2 FQNNGV. The CDR3 sequence is 19 residues long. The CDR3 region has the DNA TGTGCCAGCAGCTCGGGGCGGACTAGCGGGGGCCGCCTCCAAGAGACCCAGTACTTC. Protein: CASSSGRTSGGRLQETQYF.

This chain's CDR3 is CASSIRKGTGYEQYF. The CDR3 coding sequence is TGTGCCAGTAGTATCAGGAAAGGGACTGGATACGAGCAGTACTTC. The chain uses TRBV19 and TRBJ2-7; perhaps TRBD2 as D (6 bases). V was shortened by 3 bases and J by 4 bases, with 16 bases between the two germline ends. The germline CDR1 and CDR2 sequences are LNHDA and SQIVND (reference sequence). The CDR3 runs 15 residues.

The V and J genes are TRBV5-1 and TRBJ1-1, with unresolved D. The CDR3 is 12 amino acids. V lost 5 bases and J 1 base, leaving 6 bases between the germline ends. Germline CDR1 and CDR2: SGHRS and YFSETQ. CDR3 sequence (DNA): TGCGCCAGCAGATCAGGGAACACTGAAGCTTTCTTT. Translated, it gives CASRSGNTEAFF. The full variable domain, in which reference TRBV5-1 and TRBJ1-1 provide the parts outside the CDR3, is KAGVTQTPRYLIKTRGQQVTLSCSPISGHRSVSWYQQTPGQGLQFLFEYFSETQRNKGNFPGRFSGRQFSNSRSEMNVSTLELGDSALYLCASRSGNTEAFFGQGTRLTVV.

V and J are TRBV3-1 (or the pseudogene TRBV3-2) and TRBJ1-3; D remains ambiguous. The CDR3 loop spans 16 amino acids. V lost 3 bases and J 0 bases, leaving 12 bases between the germline ends. The germline gives CDR1 LGHDT, CDR2 YNNKEL (reference sequence). The CDR3 DNA is TGTGCCAGCAGCCAGTCCCGAGACAACTCTGGAAACACCATATATTTT. Protein sequence: CASSQSRDNSGNTIYF.

This clone showed up just once. CDR3 in amino acids: CSARQGPSTDTQYF. DNA for the CDR3: TGCAGCGCCAGACAGGGGCCTAGCACAGATACGCAGTATTTT. The rearrangement joins TRBV29-1 to TRBJ2-3, with 8 bases matching TRBD1. The CDR3 sequence is 14 residues long. CDR1 SQVTM and CDR2 ANQGSEA come from the germline V gene. V was pared by 7 bases and J by 0 bases, with 6 bases of the junction left unmatched.

J is TRBJ2-2 and V is TRBV7-3, with a weak D call TRBD1 (6 bases). The length of the CDR3 is 16 residues. Trimming left V 4 bases short and J 6 bases short, with 18 bases between. Germline CDR1 is SGHTA and CDR2 is FQGTGA. CDR3 coding DNA: TGTGCCAGCAGCTGGCATATCAGGGGAGAGCCCGGGGAGCTGTTTTTT. Encoded protein: CASSWHIRGEPGELFF.